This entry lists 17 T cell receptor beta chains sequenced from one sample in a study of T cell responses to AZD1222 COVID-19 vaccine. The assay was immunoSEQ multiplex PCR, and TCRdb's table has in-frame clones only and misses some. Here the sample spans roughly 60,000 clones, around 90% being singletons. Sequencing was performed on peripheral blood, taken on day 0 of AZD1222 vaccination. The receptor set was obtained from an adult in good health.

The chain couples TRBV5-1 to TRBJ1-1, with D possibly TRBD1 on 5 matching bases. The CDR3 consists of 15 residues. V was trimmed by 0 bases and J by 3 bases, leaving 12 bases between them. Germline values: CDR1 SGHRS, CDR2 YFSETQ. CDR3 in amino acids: CASSLAVPGDTEAFF. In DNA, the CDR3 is TGCGCCAGCAGCTTGGCTGTCCCGGGGGACACTGAAGCTTTCTTT.

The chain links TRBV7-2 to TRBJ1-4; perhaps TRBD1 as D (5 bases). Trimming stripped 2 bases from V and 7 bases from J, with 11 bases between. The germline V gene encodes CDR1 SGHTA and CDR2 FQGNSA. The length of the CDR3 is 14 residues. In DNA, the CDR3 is TGTGCCAGCAGCTTAAGGGTTGGGGGTGAAAAACTGTTTTTT. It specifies CASSLRVGGEKLFF.

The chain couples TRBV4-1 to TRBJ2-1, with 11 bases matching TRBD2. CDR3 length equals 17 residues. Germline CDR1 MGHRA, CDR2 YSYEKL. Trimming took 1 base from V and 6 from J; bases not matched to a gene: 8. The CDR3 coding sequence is TGCGCCAGCAGCCAAGCGGGAACTAGCGGGAGCTTCAATGAGCAGTTCTTC. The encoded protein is CASSQAGTSGSFNEQFF.

CDR3 sequence reads: CASSPLGGSGYTF. CDR3 bases: TGTGCCAGCAGTCCCCTTGGGGGCTCGGGCTACACCTTC. The chain is built from TRBV12-3 or TRBV12-4 and TRBJ1-2, with D perhaps matching TRBD1 (6 bases). Trimming removed 5 bases from V and 8 bases from J, with 15 bases in between. This CDR3 has 13 residues.

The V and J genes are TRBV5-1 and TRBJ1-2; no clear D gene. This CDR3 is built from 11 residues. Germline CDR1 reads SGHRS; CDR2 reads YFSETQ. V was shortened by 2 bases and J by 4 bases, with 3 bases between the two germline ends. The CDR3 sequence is CASSFGYGYTF. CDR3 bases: TGCGCCAGCAGCTTCGGCTATGGCTACACCTTC.

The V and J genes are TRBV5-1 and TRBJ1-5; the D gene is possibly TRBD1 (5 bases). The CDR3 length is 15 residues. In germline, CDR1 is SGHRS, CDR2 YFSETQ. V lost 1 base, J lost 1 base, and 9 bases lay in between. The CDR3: CASSLSGNSNQPQHF. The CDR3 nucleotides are TGCGCCAGCAGCTTGTCAGGGAACAGCAATCAGCCCCAGCATTTT. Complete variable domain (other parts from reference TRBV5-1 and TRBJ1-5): KAGVTQTPRYLIKTRGQQVTLSCSPISGHRSVSWYQQTPGQGLQFLFEYFSETQRNKGNFPGRFSGRQFSNSRSEMNVSTLELGDSALYLCASSLSGNSNQPQHFGDGTRLSIL.

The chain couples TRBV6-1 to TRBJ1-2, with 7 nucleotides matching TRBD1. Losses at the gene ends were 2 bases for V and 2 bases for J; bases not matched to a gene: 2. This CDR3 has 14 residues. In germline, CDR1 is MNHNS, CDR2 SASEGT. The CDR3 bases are TGTGCCAGCAGTGAACAGGACAGGAACTATGGCTACACCTTC. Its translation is CASSEQDRNYGYTF.

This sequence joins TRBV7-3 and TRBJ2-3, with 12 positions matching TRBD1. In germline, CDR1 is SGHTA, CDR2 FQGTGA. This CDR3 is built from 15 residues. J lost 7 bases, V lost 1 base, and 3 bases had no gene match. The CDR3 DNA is TGTGCCAGCAGCTTAATCGGGACAGGGGGCTATACGCAGTATTTT. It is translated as CASSLIGTGGYTQYF.

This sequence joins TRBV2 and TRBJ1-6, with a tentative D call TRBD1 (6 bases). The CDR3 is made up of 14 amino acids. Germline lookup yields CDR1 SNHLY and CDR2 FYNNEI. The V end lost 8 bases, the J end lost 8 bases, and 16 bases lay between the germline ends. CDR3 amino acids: CASRGGAVYSPLHF. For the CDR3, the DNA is TGTGCCAGCCGGGGGGGGGCGGTTTATTCACCCCTCCACTTT.

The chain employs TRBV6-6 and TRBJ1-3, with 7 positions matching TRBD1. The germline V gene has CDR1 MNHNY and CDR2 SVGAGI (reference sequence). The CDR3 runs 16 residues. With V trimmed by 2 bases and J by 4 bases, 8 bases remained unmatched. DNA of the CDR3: TGTGCCAGCAGTTACCTCTCGACAGGGACAGGAAACACCATATATTTT. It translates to CASSYLSTGTGNTIYF.

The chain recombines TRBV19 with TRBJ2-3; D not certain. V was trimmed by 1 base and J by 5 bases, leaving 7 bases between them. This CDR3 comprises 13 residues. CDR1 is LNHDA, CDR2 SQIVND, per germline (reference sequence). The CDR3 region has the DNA TGTGCCAGTAGTATAGGGCGGAGAGATACGCAGTATTTT. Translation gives CASSIGRRDTQYF.

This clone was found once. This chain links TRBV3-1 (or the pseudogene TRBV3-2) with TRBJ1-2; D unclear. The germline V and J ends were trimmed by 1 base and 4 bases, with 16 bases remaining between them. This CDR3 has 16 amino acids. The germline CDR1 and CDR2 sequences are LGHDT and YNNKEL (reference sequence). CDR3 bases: TGTGCCAGCAGCCAAGGGGTCTTCGGTCAAATCTATGGCTACACCTTC. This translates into CASSQGVFGQIYGYTF.

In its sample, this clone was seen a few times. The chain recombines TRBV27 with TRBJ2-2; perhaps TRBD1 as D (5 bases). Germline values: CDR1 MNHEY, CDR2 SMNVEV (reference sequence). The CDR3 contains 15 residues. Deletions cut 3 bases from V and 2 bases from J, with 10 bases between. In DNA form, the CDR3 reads TGTGCCAGCAGTTTGGGTCAGGGAAACACCGGGGAGCTGTTTTTT. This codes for CASSLGQGNTGELFF.

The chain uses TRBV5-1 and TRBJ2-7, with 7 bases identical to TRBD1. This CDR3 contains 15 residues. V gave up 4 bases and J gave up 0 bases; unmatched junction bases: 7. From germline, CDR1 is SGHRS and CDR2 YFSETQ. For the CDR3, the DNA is TGCGCCAGCAGCCTGGGACAGACCAGCTCCTACGAGCAGTACTTC. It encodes CASSLGQTSSYEQYF.

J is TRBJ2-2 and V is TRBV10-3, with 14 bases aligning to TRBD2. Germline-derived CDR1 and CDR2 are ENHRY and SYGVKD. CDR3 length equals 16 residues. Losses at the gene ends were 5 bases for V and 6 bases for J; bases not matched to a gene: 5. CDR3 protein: CAISSPGLAGAGELFF. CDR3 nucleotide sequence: TGTGCCATCAGTTCTCCGGGACTAGCGGGGGCCGGGGAGCTGTTTTTT.

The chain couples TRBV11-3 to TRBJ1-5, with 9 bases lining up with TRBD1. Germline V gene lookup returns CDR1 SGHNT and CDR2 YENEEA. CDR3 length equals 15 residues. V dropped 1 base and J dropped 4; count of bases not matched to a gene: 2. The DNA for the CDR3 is TGTGCCAGCAGCTTAGTGGGACAGGGAAATCAGCCCCAGCATTTT. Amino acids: CASSLVGQGNQPQHF.

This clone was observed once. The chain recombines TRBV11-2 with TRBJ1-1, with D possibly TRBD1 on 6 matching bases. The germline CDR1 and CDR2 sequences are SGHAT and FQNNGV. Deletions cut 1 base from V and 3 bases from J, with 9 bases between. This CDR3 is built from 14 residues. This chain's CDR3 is CASSLGRQDTEAFF. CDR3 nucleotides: TGTGCCAGCAGCTTAGGGCGACAGGACACTGAAGCTTTCTTT.